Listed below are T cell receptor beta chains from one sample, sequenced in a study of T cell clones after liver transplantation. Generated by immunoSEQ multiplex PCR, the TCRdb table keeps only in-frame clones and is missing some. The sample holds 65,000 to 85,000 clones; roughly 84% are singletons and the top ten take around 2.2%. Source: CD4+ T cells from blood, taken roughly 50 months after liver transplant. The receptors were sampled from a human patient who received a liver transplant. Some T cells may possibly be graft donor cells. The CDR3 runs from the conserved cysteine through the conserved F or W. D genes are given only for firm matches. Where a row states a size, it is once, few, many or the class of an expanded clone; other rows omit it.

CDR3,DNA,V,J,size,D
CASSLVGQTSTYGYTF,TGTGCCAGCAGCTTAGTGGGACAGACCTCTACCTATGGCTACACCTTC,TRBV7-2,TRBJ1-2,once,TRBD1
CASSTDTQYF,TGTGCCAGCAGCACAGATACGCAGTATTTT,TRBV7-2,TRBJ2-3,.,.
CASSPRQTNYGYTF,TGCGCCAGCAGCCCCCGACAGACAAACTATGGCTACACCTTC,TRBV5-1,TRBJ1-2,.,.
CASSQDLGGHGGTNEKLFF,TGCGCCAGCAGCCAAGATTTAGGGGGGCATGGTGGAACTAATGAAAAACTGTTTTTT,TRBV4-3,TRBJ1-4,.,.
CASSQDPRGNQPQHF,TGCGCCAGCAGCCAAGATCCCAGGGGCAATCAGCCCCAGCATTTT,TRBV4-3,TRBJ1-5,.,.
CASSLGSRGDEQYF,TGTGCCAGCAGCTTGGGGTCCCGGGGGGACGAGCAGTACTTC,TRBV7-9,TRBJ2-7,.,TRBD2
CASSQRTDPNYGYTF,TGCGCCAGCAGCCAAAGGACAGACCCTAACTATGGCTACACCTTC,TRBV4-3,TRBJ1-2,.,.
CASSSQQGGKPDTQYF,TGCGCCAGCAGCTCCCAACAGGGGGGTAAGCCAGATACGCAGTATTTT,TRBV5-1,TRBJ2-3,.,TRBD1
CASRIRTGELFF,TGTGCCAGCAGAATAAGAACCGGGGAGCTGTTTTTT,TRBV6-5,TRBJ2-2,few,.
CASSPTILAGGADTQYF,TGTGCCAGCAGCCCCACCATCCTAGCGGGGGGGGCAGATACGCAGTATTTT,TRBV11-2,TRBJ2-3,.,TRBD2
CASEPPGGGEQYF,TGTGCCAGCGAGCCTCCAGGGGGCGGCGAGCAGTACTTC,TRBV6-5,TRBJ2-7,.,TRBD1
CAISGGGTNEKLFF,TGTGCCATCAGTGGGGGGGGGACTAATGAAAAACTGTTTTTT,TRBV10-3,TRBJ1-4,.,.
CASSPGQAKINYGYTF,TGTGCCAGCAGCCCGGGACAGGCGAAGATTAACTATGGCTACACCTTC,TRBV5-6,TRBJ1-2,.,TRBD1
CAISNRTEAFF,TGTGCCATCAGTAACAGGACTGAAGCTTTCTTT,TRBV10-3,TRBJ1-1,.,.
CASSQGQGAGEQYF,TGTGCCAGCAGCCAGGGACAGGGGGCAGGCGAGCAGTACTTC,TRBV7-8,TRBJ2-7,.,TRBD1
CASSFGGANYGYTF,TGTGCCAGCAGCTTCGGGGGGGCGAACTATGGCTACACCTTC,TRBV5-4,TRBJ1-2,.,.
CASSLWYDGNQPQHF,TGTGCCAGCAGCTTATGGTATGACGGGAATCAGCCCCAGCATTTT,TRBV7-2,TRBJ1-5,few,.
CASSLGGELNNEQFF,TGTGCCAGCAGCTTAGGCGGCGAATTGAACAATGAGCAGTTCTTC,TRBV7-6,TRBJ2-1,.,.
CASSYGGLSGNTIYF,TGTGCCAGCAGTTACGGGGGGCTGTCTGGAAACACCATATATTTT,TRBV6-5,TRBJ1-3,.,.
CASSLERQRAFF,TGTGCCAGCAGTTTAGAGAGGCAGCGTGCGTTTTTC,TRBV28,TRBJ2-7,.,.
CASSIGSTQPQHF,TGTGCCAGTAGTATCGGGAGTACTCAGCCCCAGCATTTT,TRBV19,TRBJ1-5,.,.
CASERWGVAQETQYF,TGTGCCAGCGAGAGGTGGGGGGTGGCTCAAGAGACCCAGTACTTC,TRBV6-1,TRBJ2-5,.,.
CASSETSGGADTQYF,TGTGCCAGCAGCGAGACTAGCGGGGGGGCAGATACGCAGTATTTT,TRBV9,TRBJ2-3,few,TRBD2
CASSFGGLAGRNEQFF,TGTGCCAGCAGCTTCGGGGGACTAGCGGGTCGCAATGAGCAGTTCTTC,TRBV7-2,TRBJ2-1,.,TRBD2
CASSDGNRGISGELFF,TGTGCCAGCAGCGATGGCAATAGGGGTATCTCGGGGGAGCTGTTTTTT,TRBV5-4,TRBJ2-2,.,.
CASSGEGTNTGELFF,TGCGCCAGTTCTGGCGAGGGCACGAACACCGGGGAGCTGTTTTTT,TRBV5-1,TRBJ2-2,.,.
CASSGQGLSYEQYF,TGCGCCAGCAGTGGGCAGGGCTTGTCCTACGAGCAGTACTTC,TRBV10-2,TRBJ2-7,.,.
CASSQEEAGAGELFF,TGTGCCAGCAGCCAAGAAGAGGCGGGAGCCGGGGAGCTGTTTTTT,TRBV14,TRBJ2-2,.,TRBD2
CASSLLANSYNEQFF,TGTGCCAGCAGCTTACTTGCGAACTCCTACAATGAGCAGTTCTTC,TRBV7-8,TRBJ2-1,.,.
CASSPGTGGDPSEAFF,TGTGCCAGCAGCCCGGGGACAGGGGGCGATCCTTCTGAAGCTTTCTTT,TRBV5-4,TRBJ1-1,.,TRBD1
CASSLSTADQPQHF,TGTGCCAGCAGCTTAAGTACCGCGGATCAGCCCCAGCATTTT,TRBV7-2,TRBJ1-5,.,.
CASSPEFLDTEAFF,TGTGCCAGCAGCCCGGAGTTTTTGGACACTGAAGCTTTCTTT,TRBV5-4,TRBJ1-1,once,.
CASSLGQSMANVLTF,TGTGCCAGCAGCTTGGGCCAGTCCATGGCCAACGTCCTGACTTTC,TRBV5-4,TRBJ2-6,.,.
CASSYNRDRDSYEQYF,TGTGCCAGCAGCTACAACCGGGACAGGGACTCCTACGAGCAGTACTTC,TRBV9,TRBJ2-7,.,TRBD1
CASSVAAQETQYF,TGTGCCAGCAGCGTAGCTGCCCAAGAGACCCAGTACTTC,TRBV9,TRBJ2-5,medium-sized,.
CASSIRGTSGMGNEQYF,TGTGCCAGCAGCATCCGGGGGACTAGCGGGATGGGTAACGAGCAGTACTTC,TRBV11-2,TRBJ2-7,.,TRBD2
CSVGNKDQPQHF,TGCAGCGTTGGGAACAAGGATCAGCCCCAGCATTTT,TRBV29-1,TRBJ1-5,.,.
CASSRQGVEKLFF,TGTGCCAGCAGTCGACAGGGCGTTGAAAAACTGTTTTTT,TRBV25-1,TRBJ1-4,.,TRBD1
CASSFSEAGGTDTQYF,TGTGCCAGCAGCTTCAGCGAGGCAGGGGGCACAGATACGCAGTATTTT,TRBV7-6,TRBJ2-3,.,.
CASSRGVEGYTF,TGTGCCAGTAGTAGGGGGGTAGAGGGCTACACCTTC,TRBV19,TRBJ1-2,once,.
CASSPDRGLTYEQYF,TGCGCCAGCAGCCCCGACAGGGGGCTTACCTACGAGCAGTACTTC,TRBV5-1,TRBJ2-7,.,TRBD1
CASSLDRDNEQFF,TGTGCCAGCAGCTTGGATAGGGATAATGAGCAGTTCTTC,TRBV11-3,TRBJ2-1,.,.
CASSFFGSSSTDTQYF,TGTGCCAGCAGCTTTTTCGGCAGTTCTAGCACAGATACGCAGTATTTT,TRBV5-6,TRBJ2-3,.,.
CASSIRAGARDTQYF,TGTGCCAGTAGTATTCGGGCGGGAGCACGTGATACGCAGTATTTT,TRBV19,TRBJ2-3,.,TRBD2